The clone carrying this T cell receptor beta chain has more than one count but fewer than ten. The data derive from a study of T cells in tuberculosis. Background on the study: In South Africa, adults with active tuberculosis were compared with IGRA-negative and latently infected IGRA-positive adolescents.

Time point: new active TB diagnosis, blood taken before or within 7 days of starting treatment. Looked up from germline, CDR1 is LNHDA and CDR2 is SQIVND (reference sequence). V was pared by 1 base and J by 0 bases, with 9 bases between. The CDR3 sequence is 16 residues long. Clones were read by immunoSEQ multiplex PCR, and TCRdb kept only the in-frame ones, dropping some. This sample has under 30,000 clones; 92% occur once, and the top ten carry 6.8%. The chain employs TRBV19 and TRBJ2-2; D may be TRBD2 (6 bases). The TCR comes from an adult with tuberculosis. The material sequenced was PBMCs, taken at tuberculosis diagnosis. The CDR3 coding sequence is TGTGCCAGTAGTATAGTTGGGAGGACGAACACCGGGGAGCTGTTTTTT. It specifies CASSIVGRTNTGELFF.